Included here is one TCR beta chain sequence, with context. The antigen is undetermined. Method: immunoSEQ multiplex PCR; TCRdb's copy keeps in-frame clones and lacks some. In the table there are roughly 69,000 clones, roughly 95% of which are singletons. The data derive from a study of brain T cells in children with intractable seizures. Sequencing was limited to surgery cases with top T cell transcript signatures in brain tissue. Before surgery, patients took at least one anti-epileptic drug. Findings and limits, study-wide: Viral specificity was inferred only from CDR3 similarity; HCMV serostatus was unknown. Pre-surgery blood may have been undersampled, hiding some clones.

Germline V gene lookup returns CDR1 KGHSH and CDR2 LQKENI. The CDR3 loop spans 13 amino acids. V lost 3 bases and J lost 6, with 6 bases in between. The sample here was peripheral blood, taken at surgery. J is TRBJ1-6 and V is TRBV18, with no clear D. The TCR comes from a boy in the first two years of life with focal cortical dysplasia and intractable seizures. The CDR3 DNA follows: TGTGCCAGCTCACCCACCTTTAATTCACCCCTCCACTTT. Translation: CASSPTFNSPLHF.